This T cell receptor (beta chain) was recovered during a study of CD4 and CD8 cells across lung adenocarcinoma regions. TCRdb fed the PCR reads into MiXCR, producing one record per CDR3 protein. The sample includes fewer than 20,000 distinct CDR3 sequences, approximately 50% of them seen just once. The length of the CDR3 is 17 residues. Between the trimmed V and J ends, which lost 3 bases and 11 bases, there was a span of 26 bases. Germline V lookup: CDR1 MNHNS, CDR2 SASEGT. Localized lung adenocarcinoma, a non-small cell lung cancer, affected the donors. This receptor was identified in a female donor with lung adenocarcinoma. The CD4 and CD8 labels of this study may be unreliable. The specimen was CD8+ T cells from the center of a lung tumor. The chain is built from TRBV6-1 and TRBJ2-4, with a weak D call TRBD2 (7 bases). CDR3 DNA: TGTGCCAGCAGTGAGGGGCTGGGGGGGCCACAACAAGGGTTTCAGTACTTC. Translation gives CASSEGLGGPQQGFQYF.